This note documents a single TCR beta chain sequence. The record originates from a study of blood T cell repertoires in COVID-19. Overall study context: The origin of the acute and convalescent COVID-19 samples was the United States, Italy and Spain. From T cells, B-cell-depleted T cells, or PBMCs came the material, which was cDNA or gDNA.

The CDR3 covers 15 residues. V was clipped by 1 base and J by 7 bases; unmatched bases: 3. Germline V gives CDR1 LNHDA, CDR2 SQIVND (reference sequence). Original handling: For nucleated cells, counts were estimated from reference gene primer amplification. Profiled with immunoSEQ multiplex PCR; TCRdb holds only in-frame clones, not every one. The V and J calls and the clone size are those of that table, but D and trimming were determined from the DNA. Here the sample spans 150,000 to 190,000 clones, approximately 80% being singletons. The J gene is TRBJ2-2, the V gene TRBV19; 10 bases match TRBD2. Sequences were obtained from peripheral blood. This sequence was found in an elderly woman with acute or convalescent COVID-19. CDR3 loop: CASSIGLAGVGELFF. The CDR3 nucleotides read TGTGCCAGTAGTATAGGGCTAGCGGGAGTCGGGGAGCTGTTTTTT.